The 28 T cell receptor beta chains below were found in one sample sequenced in a study of T cells in Graves' hyperthyroidism and ophthalmopathy. What was amplified from RNA transcripts were TCR beta CDR3 regions. HTBI primers were used for first-round RT-PCR of the TCR CDR3. Each CDR3 protein is one row after TCRdb ran MiXCR on the multiplex PCR reads. The sample lists around 500,000 distinct CDR3 sequences; 16% were seen once. The sequenced sample was blood. The source is a woman aged 25 to 39 with Graves' ophthalmopathy.

The chain joins TRBV6-2 or TRBV6-3 to TRBJ2-3; D is possibly TRBD1 or TRBD2 (5 bases each). The ends were cut back, 6 bases at V and 5 bases at J, with 15 bases in the middle. This CDR3 has 14 amino acids. CDR1 and CDR2 from the germline V gene are MNHEY and SVGEGT. CDR3 protein: CASSLSRGQDTQYF. CDR3 nucleotide sequence: TGTGCCAGCAGCCTTTCGAGGGGCCAAGATACGCAGTATTTT.

This clonotype was recorded many times. The rearrangement uses TRBV30 and TRBJ2-7; no clear D gene. CDR3 length equals 14 residues. V lost 1 base and J 1 base, leaving 11 bases between the germline ends. Germline V gives CDR1 GTSNPN, CDR2 SVGIG (reference sequence). CDR3 DNA sequence: TGTGCCTGGAGTGAGTGGGAAAGGTCCTACGAGCAGTACTTC. Encoded protein: CAWSEWERSYEQYF.

V and J are TRBV20-1 and TRBJ1-2; D not resolved. The germline V and J ends were trimmed by 3 bases and 4 bases, with 12 bases remaining between them. The CDR3 extends over 13 amino acids. CDR1 and CDR2 from the germline V gene are DFQATT and SNEGSKA (reference sequence). CDR3: CSASPGSLYGYTF. The CDR3 DNA is TGCAGTGCTAGTCCCGGGAGCCTCTATGGCTACACCTTC.

A note on this clonotype: A much larger clone is a single base away; this may be a read error. The CDR3 DNA reads TGCAGCGTTATGGTTTCTAGCACCGGGGAGCTGTTTTTT. This gives the protein CSVMVSSTGELFF. This chain joins TRBV29-1 and TRBJ2-2; no clear D gene. V was cut by 5 bases and J by 4 bases, with 11 bases left in between. The CDR3 contains 13 residues. The germline CDR1 and CDR2 sequences are SQVTM and ANQGSEA.

V is TRBV7-6 and J is TRBJ2-7; 9 bases fit TRBD1. The CDR3 loop spans 16 amino acids. With 5 bases clipped from V and 1 base from J, the junction kept 9 bases outside the gene matches. CDR1 is SGHVS and CDR2 is FNYEAQ in the germline V gene. The chain's CDR3 is CASSPGTGRSSYEQYF. The DNA for the CDR3 is TGTGCCAGCAGCCCCGGGACAGGGAGGTCGTCCTACGAGCAGTACTTC. Full variable domain (remainder filled in from reference TRBV7-6 and TRBJ2-7): GAGVSQSPRYKVTKRGQDVALRCDPISGHVSLYWYRQALGQGPEFLTYFNYEAQQDKSGLPNDRFSAERPEGSISTLTIQRTEQRDSAMYRCASSPGTGRSSYEQYFGPGTRLTVT.

The chain uses TRBV4-3 and TRBJ2-2; the D is unclear. Trimming shortened V by 2 bases and J by 2 bases, and 6 bases separated the two germline ends. From germline, CDR1 is LGHNA and CDR2 YSLEER. The CDR3 covers 14 residues. For the CDR3, the DNA is TGCGCCAGCAGCCAACGTATTAACACCGGGGAGCTGTTTTTT. Its protein product is CASSQRINTGELFF.

For this clonotype: A single base is all that separates this from a far larger clone, so a read error is likely. The chain joins TRBV11-2 to TRBJ2-1; 10 positions agree with TRBD1. CDR1 and CDR2 (germline): SGHAT, FQNNGV. With V trimmed by 4 bases and J by 4 bases, 4 bases remained unmatched. The CDR3 spans 15 residues. The chain's CDR3 is CASSSGTGVYNEQFF. The CDR3 nucleotides are TGTGCCAGCAGCTCCGGGACAGGGGTGTACAATGAGCAGTTCTTC.

This clonotype was counted many times. The V and J genes are TRBV15 and TRBJ2-3; 9 nucleotides align to TRBD2. CDR1 and CDR2 (germline): LNHNV, YYDKDF (reference sequence). The CDR3 runs to 15 residues. The J segment lost 6 bases and the V segment lost 5 bases, leaving 9 bases of the junction unmatched. The CDR3: CATSQSSGSGDTQYF. The CDR3 nucleotides read TGTGCCACCAGCCAAAGTAGCGGGAGCGGGGATACGCAGTATTTT.

CDR3 loop: CASSQKTGMGGNTIYF. CDR3 coding DNA: TGTGCCAGCAGCCAAAAGACGGGGATGGGTGGAAACACCATATATTTT. The chain joins TRBV4-2 to TRBJ1-3; no definite D call. There are 16 residues in the CDR3. Trimming left V 2 bases short and J 3 bases short, with 14 bases between. CDR1 and CDR2 from the germline V gene are LGHNA and YNFKEQ.

This clonotype occurred many times. The chain employs TRBV29-1 and TRBJ2-1; a possible D gene is TRBD2 (6 bases). The V end lost 4 bases, the J end lost 7 bases, and 11 bases lay between the germline ends. Germline CDR1 reads SQVTM; CDR2 reads ANQGSEA. The CDR3 extends over 12 amino acids. CDR3 DNA sequence: TGCAGCGTTGCCGCGGGATGGAATGAGCAGTTCTTC. This codes for CSVAAGWNEQFF.

The chain employs TRBV30 and TRBJ2-1; D not certain. CDR1 and CDR2 (germline): GTSNPN, SVGIG (reference sequence). There are 13 residues in the CDR3. V lost 4 bases and J 0 bases, leaving 7 bases between the germline ends. The CDR3 sequence: CAWTYTSYNEQFF. For the CDR3, the DNA is TGTGCCTGGACTTACACCTCCTACAATGAGCAGTTCTTC.

This clonotype was recorded at least ten times. The chain has TRBV27 and TRBJ1-6; D call uncertain. The CDR3 has 12 residues. The ends were cut back, 8 bases at V and 7 bases at J, with 9 bases in the middle. Germline CDR1 MNHEY, CDR2 SMNVEV (reference sequence). CDR3 sequence reads: CASRTANSPLHF. The CDR3 bases are TGTGCCAGCCGGACGGCGAATTCACCCCTCCACTTT.

This clonotype was counted a few times. The chain is built from TRBV19 and TRBJ2-1, with D perhaps TRBD1 or TRBD2 (5 bases each). The V gene's germline CDR1 is LNHDA and CDR2 SQIVND (reference sequence). The V end lost 4 bases, the J end lost 1 base, and 11 bases lay between the germline ends. This CDR3 region has 15 residues. Here the CDR3 reads CASSKTGLSYNEQFF. For the CDR3, the DNA is TGTGCCAGTAGTAAGACGGGGCTATCCTACAATGAGCAGTTCTTC.

This clonotype appeared many times. V is TRBV12-3 or TRBV12-4 and J is TRBJ2-3; unclear D gene. The V end lost 1 base, the J end lost 2 bases, and 10 bases lay between the germline ends. The CDR3 spans 15 residues. For the CDR3, the DNA is TGTGCCAGCAGTTTAGTTGGCGCAACCACAGATACGCAGTATTTT. Its protein product is CASSLVGATTDTQYF.

This rearrangement joins TRBV6-2 or TRBV6-3 to TRBJ2-6, with a tentative D call TRBD2 (5 bases). Trimming cost V 4 bases and J 2 bases, with 9 bases left between them. Germline V gives CDR1 MNHEY, CDR2 SVGEGT. CDR3 length: 15 residues. The chain's CDR3 is CASSSSGTGANVLTF. In DNA, the CDR3 is TGTGCCAGCAGTTCCTCCGGGACTGGGGCCAACGTCCTGACTTTC.

Only a few counts were recorded for this clonotype. CDR3 region: CATSDSKGLSHEKLFF. The CDR3 DNA reads TGTGCCACCAGTGATTCCAAGGGTCTATCTCATGAAAAACTGTTTTTT. This chain links TRBV24-1 with TRBJ1-4; D not resolved. V was clipped by 2 bases and J by 6 bases, with 15 bases between them. Germline-derived CDR1 and CDR2 are KGHDR and SFDVKD. The CDR3 sequence is 16 residues long.

The chain combines TRBV10-3 with TRBJ2-7; 13 bases are a match to TRBD2. After removal of 10 bases from V and 4 bases from J, the junction contained 13 bases not matched to a gene. The CDR3 totals 16 residues. Germline CDR1 reads ENHRY; CDR2 reads SYGVKD. Written as DNA, the CDR3 is TGTGCCACGGGACTAGCGGGACACAGGGCTTTTTACGAGCAGTACTTC. Translation: CATGLAGHRAFYEQYF.

In its sample, this clonotype was seen a few times. This chain uses TRBV28 with TRBJ1-2, with 7 bases aligning to TRBD1. CDR3 length: 16 residues. Germline lookup yields CDR1 MDHEN and CDR2 SYDVKM. The V segment lost 3 bases and the J segment 1 base; nucleotides outside the gene matches: 8. The DNA for the CDR3 is TGTGCCAGCAGTTTCAGGTCAGGGGGAGGTAACTATGGCTACACCTTC. Amino acid sequence: CASSFRSGGGNYGYTF.

This clonotype was recorded a few times. A read error may explain this, as a much larger clone is one base away. This rearrangement joins TRBV3-1 to TRBJ1-3; no firm D call. This CDR3 is 15 amino acids long. Germline CDR1 reads LGHDT; CDR2 reads YNNKEL (reference sequence). CDR3 DNA sequence: TGTGCCAGCAGCCCCCAAGGGTCTAGTGGAAACGCCATATATTTT. Translation gives CASSPQGSSGNAIYF.

This clonotype was recorded a few times. The rearrangement uses TRBV14 and TRBJ2-7; no definite D call. Germline V gene sequence: CDR1 SGHDN, CDR2 FVKESK. The germline V and J ends were trimmed by 0 bases and 3 bases, with 9 bases remaining between them. The CDR3 spans 14 residues. CDR3 DNA: TGTGCCAGCAGCCAAGAGTGGGGATTCTACGAGCAGTACTTC. The encoded protein is CASSQEWGFYEQYF.

This clonotype was seen more than once but under ten times. This may stem from a read error, because a much larger clone lies one nucleotide away. The gene calls are TRBV7-2 and TRBJ2-7, with D uncertain. Germline V gene data show CDR1 as SGHTA and CDR2 as FQGNSA. The CDR3 is 13 amino acids. The germline V and J ends were trimmed by 4 bases and 2 bases, with 9 bases remaining between them. CDR3 nucleotides: TGTGCCAGCAGCTACGGACGGGCCTACGAGCAGTACTTC. Translated, it gives CASSYGRAYEQYF.

This clonotype was observed many times. J is TRBJ1-1 and V is TRBV28; D is possibly TRBD1 (5 bases). The CDR3 length is 16 residues. Trimming shortened V by 2 bases and J by 11 bases, and 24 bases separated the two germline ends. Germline V gene lookup returns CDR1 MDHEN and CDR2 SYDVKM. The chain's CDR3 is CASSLHGAAENLSAFF. The CDR3 coding sequence is TGTGCCAGCAGTTTACATGGGGCCGCCGAGAACCTGAGTGCTTTCTTT.

In this sample, this clonotype turned up many times. The rearrangement joins TRBV29-1 to TRBJ2-1, with 11 bases matching TRBD2. The V gene end was trimmed by 4 bases and the J gene end by 7 bases; junction bases not matched to a gene: 15. This CDR3 has 17 amino acids. Per the germline V gene, CDR1 is SQVTM and CDR2 is ANQGSEA. For the CDR3, the DNA is TGCAGCGTTGTGGGGACAATAACTAGCGGGAGAGGTAATGAGCAGTTCTTC. The encoded protein is CSVVGTITSGRGNEQFF.

This sequence joins TRBV15 and TRBJ2-7; the D call may be TRBD1 or TRBD2 (5 bases each). This CDR3 is 15 amino acids long. CDR1 and CDR2 from the germline V gene are LNHNV and YYDKDF (reference sequence). The V end lost 6 bases, the J end lost 2 bases, and 17 bases lay between the germline ends. The chain's CDR3 is CATSPRGAPTYEQYF. CDR3 DNA: TGTGCCACCAGTCCACGAGGGGCGCCGACCTACGAGCAGTACTTC.

The chain has TRBV7-3 and TRBJ1-1; 11 bases align to TRBD1. V dropped 6 bases and J dropped 8; count of bases not matched to a gene: 17. The CDR3 is 17 residues long. The germline CDR1 and CDR2 sequences are SGHTA and FQGTGA. In DNA form, the CDR3 reads TGTGCCAGCAGGACAACAGGGACAGGGGGTGGTCATGGGGAAGCTTTCTTT. It codes for CASRTTGTGGGHGEAFF.

This clonotype was found a few times. The V gene is TRBV10-2, the J gene TRBJ1-5, with unresolved D. The CDR3 spans 13 residues. Trimming took off 7 bases at V and 7 bases at J, with 14 bases between the two ends. Germline-derived CDR1 and CDR2 are WSHSY and SAAADI. The CDR3 bases are TGCGCCAGCACGGAGGGCTCGAGGCAGCCCCAGCATTTT. Translated, it gives CASTEGSRQPQHF.

This clonotype has ten or more counts. The chain joins TRBV20-1 to TRBJ1-2, with D hard to call. Germline V gives CDR1 DFQATT, CDR2 SNEGSKA (reference sequence). V was shortened by 7 bases and J by 12 bases, with 18 bases between the two germline ends. CDR3 length: 11 amino acids. The CDR3 is CSVVLNPLDTF. CDR3 coding DNA: TGCAGTGTGGTACTTAATCCGCTGGACACCTTC.

The sample holds a few counts of this clonotype. J is TRBJ1-2 and V is TRBV4-1; D not certain. The CDR3 is 15 amino acids. Deletions cut 5 bases from V and 4 bases from J, with 17 bases between. Germline V lookup: CDR1 MGHRA, CDR2 YSYEKL. The CDR3 DNA reads as TGCGCCAGCAGCGAAGCGGAGCAGGCCTTCTATGGCTACACCTTC. Amino acid sequence: CASSEAEQAFYGYTF.